Listed below are T cell receptor beta chains from one sample, sequenced in a study of shared clonotypes between healthy human individuals. Here immunoSEQ multiplex PCR was the method, and the copy in TCRdb shows in-frame clones only, minus some. This sample has 600,000 to 750,000 clones, with just under 75% found just once. What was sequenced was memory CD4+ T cells sorted from blood. These receptors were collected from a woman in her twenties or thirties in good health. CDR3s include the opening cysteine and the closing phenylalanine or tryptophan. Each record gives: D gene, J gene, clone size, V gene, CDR3 DNA, CDR3 protein. The D gene is left open where the match is weak. Clone size is stated in some rows and not others, as once, few, many or a class when expanded.

TRBD2 TRBJ2-1 NA TRBV18 TGTGCCAGCTCACTAGTAGCGGGAGGTGAGGCGGATGAGCAGTTCTTC CASSLVAGGEADEQFF
NA TRBJ1-2 NA TRBV28 TGTGCCAGCAGTTTCGCAGACAGAATTAACTATGGCTACACCTTC CASSFADRINYGYTF
NA TRBJ2-1 NA TRBV6-6 TGTGCCAGCACCACTAGGCAGGGGTATGAGCAGTTCTTC CASTTRQGYEQFF
TRBD1 TRBJ1-5 NA TRBV11-2 TGTGCCAGCAGATTGACAGGGTTGGTTCAGCCCCAGCATTTT CASRLTGLVQPQHF
NA TRBJ1-1 NA TRBV27 TGTGCCAGCAGTTTATCTCCAGAAATGAACACTGAAGCTTTCTTT CASSLSPEMNTEAFF
NA TRBJ2-5 NA TRBV4-1 TGCGCCAGCAGCCAAGGTTCCTCATGGCAAGAGACCCAGTACTTC CASSQGSSWQETQYF
TRBD2 TRBJ2-3 NA TRBV10-2 TGCGCCAGCACGAGGACTAGCGGGAGCTCGACAGATACGCAGTATTTT CASTRTSGSSTDTQYF
NA TRBJ2-2 NA TRBV2 TGTGCCAGCAGTGATTGGGGGACCGCCGGGGAGCTGTTTTTT CASSDWGTAGELFF
NA TRBJ2-6 few TRBV19 TGTGCCAGTAACGGCAGGGAGGTTTCTGGGGCCAACGTCCTGACTTTC CASNGREVSGANVLTF
TRBD2 TRBJ2-2 few TRBV5-4 TGTGCCAGCAGCTCGGGACTAGTATTGAACACCGGGGAGCTGTTTTTT CASSSGLVLNTGELFF
NA TRBJ2-2 NA TRBV5-4 TGTGCCAGCAGCGGCCGGGGCCCCGCGAACACCGGGGAGCTGTTTTTT CASSGRGPANTGELFF
NA TRBJ2-5 NA TRBV13 TGTGCCAGCAGCTGGACCTACGGGAGCGCCTTCCAAGAGACCCAGTACTTC CASSWTYGSAFQETQYF
TRBD2 TRBJ2-1 NA TRBV4-1 TGCGCCAGCAGCCAAGAATGGGGGACTAGCCGTGGTGAGCAGTTCTTC CASSQEWGTSRGEQFF
TRBD1 TRBJ1-1 NA TRBV28 TGTGCCAGCAGTTACGGACAGGGGCGAGCTTTCTTT CASSYGQGRAFF
NA TRBJ1-1 once TRBV11-2 TGTGCCAGCAGCTTATCGGGGAACACTGAAGCTTTCTTT CASSLSGNTEAFF
NA TRBJ2-4 NA TRBV7-9 TGTGCCAGCAGCTACCCCCCCCGGGGGCTGATAGCCAAAAACATTCAGTACTTC CASSYPPRGLIAKNIQYF
NA TRBJ2-1 NA TRBV4-1 TGCGCCAGCAGCCAAGATAGAGATAGTGAGCAGTTCTTC CASSQDRDSEQFF